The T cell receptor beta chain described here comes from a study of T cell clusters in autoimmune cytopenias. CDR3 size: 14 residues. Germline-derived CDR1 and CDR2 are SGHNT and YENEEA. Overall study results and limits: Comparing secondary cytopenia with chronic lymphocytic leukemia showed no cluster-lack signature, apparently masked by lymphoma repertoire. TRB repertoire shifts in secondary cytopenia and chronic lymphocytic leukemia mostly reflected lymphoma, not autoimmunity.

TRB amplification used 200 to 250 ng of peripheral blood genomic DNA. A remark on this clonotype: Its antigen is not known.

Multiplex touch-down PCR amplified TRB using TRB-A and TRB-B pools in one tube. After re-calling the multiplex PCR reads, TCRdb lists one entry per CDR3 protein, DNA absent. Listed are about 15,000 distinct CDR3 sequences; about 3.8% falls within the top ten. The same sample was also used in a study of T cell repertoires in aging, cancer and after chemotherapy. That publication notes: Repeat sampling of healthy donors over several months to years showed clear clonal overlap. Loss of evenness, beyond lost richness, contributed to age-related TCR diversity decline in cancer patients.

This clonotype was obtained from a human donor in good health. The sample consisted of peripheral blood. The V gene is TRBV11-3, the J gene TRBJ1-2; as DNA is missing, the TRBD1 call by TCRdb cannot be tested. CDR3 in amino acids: CASSQTTGLGGYTF.